This T cell receptor (beta chain) derives from a study of graft-versus-host responses after intestinal transplantation. Looking at the study overall: In this cohort, recipients had multivisceral, liver-intestinal, or isolated intestinal transplants. Anti-thymocyte globulin induction preceded approximately three years of tacrolimus and steroid maintenance in all recipients.

Only in-frame clones appear in the TCRdb table, and some are missing; sequencing was by immunoSEQ multiplex PCR. This table has fewer than 110,000 clones, roughly 93% appearing once. General observations from the study: There were GvH clones found in recipient marrow, and some of them appeared first in ileum or blood. Among circulating GvH clones, peak levels were associated with early post-transplant declines in HvG clones.

As regards this clone: Its specificity is not known.

The CDR3 consists of 16 residues. Trimming shortened V by 1 base and J by 3 bases, and 15 bases separated the two germline ends. CDR1 is SEHNR and CDR2 is FQNEAQ in the germline V gene (reference sequence). The sequence came from a human donor who received an intestinal transplant. The sequences come from unstimulated CD8+ T cells sorted from spleen or lymph node cells, collected before intestinal transplant. The chain has TRBV7-9 and TRBJ2-5; tentative D call: TRBD1 (6 bases). The CDR3 region is CASSLGTGWPEETQYF. The CDR3 coding sequence is TGTGCCAGCAGCTTAGGTACAGGGTGGCCCGAAGAGACCCAGTACTTC.